This paragraph covers one T cell receptor beta chain sequence. This CDR3 region has 14 residues. The junction had 3 bases not matched to a gene; V was cut back by 1 base and J by 8 bases. CDR1 is SGHRS, CDR2 YFSETQ, per germline. Only in-frame clones appear in the TCRdb table, and some are missing; sequencing was by immunoSEQ multiplex PCR. This table has tens of thousands of clones, more than 90% appearing once. These data are taken from a study of T cell changes during pregnancy in multiple sclerosis. Sequencing was performed on peripheral blood, taken after pregnancy. The chain links TRBV5-1 to TRBJ1-4; 9 bases agree with TRBD1. The source of this sequence is a female donor in good health, enrolled as a control in a pregnancy study. The CDR3, as DNA: TGCGCCAGCAGCTTGACACAGGGGGCGGAAAAACTGTTTTTT. This translates into CASSLTQGAEKLFF.